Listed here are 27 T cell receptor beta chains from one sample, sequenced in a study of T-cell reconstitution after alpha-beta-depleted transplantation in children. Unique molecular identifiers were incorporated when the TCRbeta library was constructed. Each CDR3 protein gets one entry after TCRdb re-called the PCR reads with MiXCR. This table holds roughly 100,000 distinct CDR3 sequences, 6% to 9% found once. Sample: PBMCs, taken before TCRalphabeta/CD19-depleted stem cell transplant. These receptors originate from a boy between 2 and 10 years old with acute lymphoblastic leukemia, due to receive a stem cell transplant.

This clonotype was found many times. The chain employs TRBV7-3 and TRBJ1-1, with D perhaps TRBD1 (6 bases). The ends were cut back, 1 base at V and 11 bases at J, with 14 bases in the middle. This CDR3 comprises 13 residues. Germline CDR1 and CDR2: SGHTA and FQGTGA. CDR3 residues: CASSLSQGQKAFF. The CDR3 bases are TGTGCCAGCAGCTTAAGTCAGGGGCAGAAGGCTTTCTTT. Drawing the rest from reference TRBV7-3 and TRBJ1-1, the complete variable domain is GAGVSQTPSNKVTEKGKYVELRCDPISGHTALYWYRQSLGQGPEFLIYFQGTGAADDSGLPNDRFFAVRPEGSVSTLKIQRTERGDSAVYLCASSLSQGQKAFFGQGTRLTVV.

The CDR3 is CASGQSSGANVLTF. DNA of the CDR3: TGTGCCAGCGGACAGAGCTCTGGGGCCAACGTCCTGACTTTC. This chain connects TRBV7-7 to TRBJ2-6; TRBD1 might be the D (6 bases). Germline assignment: CDR1 SSHAT and CDR2 FNYEAQ (reference sequence). Trimming left V 8 bases short and J 0 bases short, with 8 bases between. The CDR3 has 14 amino acids.

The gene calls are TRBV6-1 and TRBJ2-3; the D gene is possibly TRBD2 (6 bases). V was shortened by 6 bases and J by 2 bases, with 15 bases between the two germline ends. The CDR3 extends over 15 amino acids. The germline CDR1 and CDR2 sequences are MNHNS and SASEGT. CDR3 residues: CASRHRDSDTDTQYF. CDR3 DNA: TGTGCCAGCAGGCACCGGGACTCCGACACAGATACGCAGTATTTT.

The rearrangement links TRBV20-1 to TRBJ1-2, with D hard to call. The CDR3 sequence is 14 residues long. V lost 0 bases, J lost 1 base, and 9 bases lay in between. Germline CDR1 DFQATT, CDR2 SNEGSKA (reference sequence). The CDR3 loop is CSARDTAYNYGYTF. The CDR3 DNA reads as TGCAGTGCTAGAGATACAGCTTATAACTATGGCTACACCTTC.

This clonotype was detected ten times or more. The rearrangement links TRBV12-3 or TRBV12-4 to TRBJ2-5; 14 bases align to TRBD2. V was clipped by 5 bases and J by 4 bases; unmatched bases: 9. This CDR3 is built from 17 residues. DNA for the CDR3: TGTGCCAGCAGTAATCAGGGACTAGCGGGGGACCTAGAGACCCAGTACTTC. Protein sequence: CASSNQGLAGDLETQYF.

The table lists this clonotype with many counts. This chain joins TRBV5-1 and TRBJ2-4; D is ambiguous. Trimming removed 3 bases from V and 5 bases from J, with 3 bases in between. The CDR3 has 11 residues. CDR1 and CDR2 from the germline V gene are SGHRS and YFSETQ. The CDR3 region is CASSSENIQYF. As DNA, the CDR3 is TGCGCCAGCAGCTCGGAAAACATTCAGTACTTC.

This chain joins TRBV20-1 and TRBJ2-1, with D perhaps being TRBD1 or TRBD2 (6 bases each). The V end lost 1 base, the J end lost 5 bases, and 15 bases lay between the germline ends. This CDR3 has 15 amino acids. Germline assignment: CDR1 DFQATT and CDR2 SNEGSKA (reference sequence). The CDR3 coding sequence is TGCAGTGCTAGAGGTTTAGGGGGGCCAAACAATGAGCAGTTCTTC. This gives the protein CSARGLGGPNNEQFF.

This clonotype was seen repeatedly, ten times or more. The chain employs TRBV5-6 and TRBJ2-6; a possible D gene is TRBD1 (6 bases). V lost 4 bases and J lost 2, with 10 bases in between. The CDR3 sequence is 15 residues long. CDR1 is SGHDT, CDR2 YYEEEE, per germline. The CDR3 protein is CASSTTGTGANVLTF. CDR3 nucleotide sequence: TGTGCCAGCAGCACCACAGGGACTGGGGCCAACGTCCTGACTTTC. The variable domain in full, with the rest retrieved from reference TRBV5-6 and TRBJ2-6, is DAGVTQSPTHLIKTRGQQVTLRCSPKSGHDTVSWYQQALGQGPQFIFQYYEEEERQRGNFPDRFSGHQFPNYSSELNVNALLLGDSALYLCASSTTGTGANVLTFGAGSRLTVL.

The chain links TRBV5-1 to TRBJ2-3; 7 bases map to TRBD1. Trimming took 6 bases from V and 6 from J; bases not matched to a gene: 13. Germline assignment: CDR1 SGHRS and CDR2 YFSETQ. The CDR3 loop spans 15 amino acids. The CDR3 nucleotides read TGCGCCAGCACCCAGGGGGTGGCAAGGTCCGATACGCAGTATTTT. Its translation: CASTQGVARSDTQYF.

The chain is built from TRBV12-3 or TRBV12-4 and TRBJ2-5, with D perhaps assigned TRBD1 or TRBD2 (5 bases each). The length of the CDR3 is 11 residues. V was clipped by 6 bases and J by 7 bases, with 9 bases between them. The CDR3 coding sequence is TGTGCCAGCAGGATGGGGGTGACCCAGTACTTC. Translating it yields CASRMGVTQYF.

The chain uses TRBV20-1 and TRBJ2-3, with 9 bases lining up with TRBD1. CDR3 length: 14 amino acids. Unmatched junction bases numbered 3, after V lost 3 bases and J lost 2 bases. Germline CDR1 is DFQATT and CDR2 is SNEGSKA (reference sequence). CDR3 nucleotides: TGCAGTGCTAGGGACAGGGGAAACACAGATACGCAGTATTTT. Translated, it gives CSARDRGNTDTQYF.

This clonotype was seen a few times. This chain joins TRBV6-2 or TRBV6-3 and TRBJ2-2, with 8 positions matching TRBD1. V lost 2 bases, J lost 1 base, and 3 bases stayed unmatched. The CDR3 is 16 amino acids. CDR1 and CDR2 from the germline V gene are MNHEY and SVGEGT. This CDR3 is CASSYQGALNTGELFF. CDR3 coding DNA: TGTGCCAGCAGTTACCAGGGGGCCCTGAACACCGGGGAGCTGTTTTTT.

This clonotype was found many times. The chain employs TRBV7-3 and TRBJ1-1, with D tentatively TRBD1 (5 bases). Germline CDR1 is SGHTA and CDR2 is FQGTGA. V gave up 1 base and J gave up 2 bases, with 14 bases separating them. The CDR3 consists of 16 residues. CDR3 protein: CASSLNRDSLNTEAFF. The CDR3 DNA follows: TGTGCCAGCAGCTTAAACCGAGACAGTCTTAACACTGAAGCTTTCTTT. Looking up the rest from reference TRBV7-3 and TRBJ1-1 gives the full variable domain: GAGVSQTPSNKVTEKGKYVELRCDPISGHTALYWYRQSLGQGPEFLIYFQGTGAADDSGLPNDRFFAVRPEGSVSTLKIQRTERGDSAVYLCASSLNRDSLNTEAFFGQGTRLTVV.

CDR3 nucleotides: TGCAGTGCTAGAGATCGGCGACTAGCGGGCTTTACAGGCACAGATACGCAGTATTTT. It specifies CSARDRRLAGFTGTDTQYF. The rearrangement joins TRBV20-1 to TRBJ2-3; 10 nucleotides match TRBD2. Losses at the gene ends were 0 bases for V and 1 base for J; bases not matched to a gene: 13. CDR3 length: 19 residues. CDR1 and CDR2 (germline): DFQATT, SNEGSKA (reference sequence).

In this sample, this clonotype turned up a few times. The CDR3 region has the DNA TGTGCCAGCAGCCTCAGTCGGGGGGGCTACACCTTC. It codes for CASSLSRGGYTF. J is TRBJ1-2 and V is TRBV9; TRBD1 is a possible D gene (5 bases). The CDR3 is 12 amino acids. The V end lost 4 bases, the J end lost 8 bases, and 12 bases lay between the germline ends. The V gene's germline CDR1 is SGDLS and CDR2 YYNGEE.

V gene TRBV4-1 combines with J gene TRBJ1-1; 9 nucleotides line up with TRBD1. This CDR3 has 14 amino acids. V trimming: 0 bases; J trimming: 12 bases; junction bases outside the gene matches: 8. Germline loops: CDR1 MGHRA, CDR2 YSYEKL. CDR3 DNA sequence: TGCGCCAGCAGCCAAGATCGCACAGGGGGCCAGTCTTTCTTT. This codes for CASSQDRTGGQSFF.

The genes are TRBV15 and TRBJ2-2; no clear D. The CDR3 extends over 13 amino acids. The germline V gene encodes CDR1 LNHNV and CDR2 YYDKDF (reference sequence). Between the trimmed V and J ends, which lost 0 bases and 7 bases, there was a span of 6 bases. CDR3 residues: CATSRDRVGELFF. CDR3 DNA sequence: TGTGCCACCAGCAGAGATCGGGTCGGGGAGCTGTTTTTT. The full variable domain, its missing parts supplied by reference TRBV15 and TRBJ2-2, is DAMVIQNPRYQVTQFGKPVTLSCSQTLNHNVMYWYQQKSSQAPKLLFHYYDKDFNNEADTPDNFQSRRPNTSFCFLDIRSPGLGDTAMYLCATSRDRVGELFFGEGSRLTVL.

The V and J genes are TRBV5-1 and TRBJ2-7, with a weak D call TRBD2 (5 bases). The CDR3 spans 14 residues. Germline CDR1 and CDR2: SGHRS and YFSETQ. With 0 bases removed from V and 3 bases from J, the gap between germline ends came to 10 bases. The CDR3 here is CASSLGYEGYEQYF. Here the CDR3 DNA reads TGCGCCAGCAGCTTGGGGTATGAGGGCTACGAGCAGTACTTC.

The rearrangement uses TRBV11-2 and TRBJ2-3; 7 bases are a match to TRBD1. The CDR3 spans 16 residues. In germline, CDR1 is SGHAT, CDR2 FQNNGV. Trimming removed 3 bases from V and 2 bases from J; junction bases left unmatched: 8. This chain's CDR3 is CASSLGDRPFTDTQYF. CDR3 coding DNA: TGTGCCAGCAGCTTGGGGGACAGACCCTTCACAGATACGCAGTATTTT.

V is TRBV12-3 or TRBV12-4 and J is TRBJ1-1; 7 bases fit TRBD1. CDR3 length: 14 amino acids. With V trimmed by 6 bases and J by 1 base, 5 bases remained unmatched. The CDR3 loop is CASSTTGANTEAFF. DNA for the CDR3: TGTGCCAGCAGCACCACAGGGGCGAACACTGAAGCTTTCTTT.

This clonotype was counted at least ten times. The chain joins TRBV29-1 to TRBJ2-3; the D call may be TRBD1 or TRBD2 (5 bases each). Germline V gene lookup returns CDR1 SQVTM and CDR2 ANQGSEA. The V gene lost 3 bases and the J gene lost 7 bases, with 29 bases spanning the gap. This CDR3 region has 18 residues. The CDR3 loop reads CSVERGSEPRGRAYTQYF. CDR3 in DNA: TGCAGCGTTGAGAGGGGATCAGAACCAAGGGGCCGGGCATATACGCAGTATTTT.

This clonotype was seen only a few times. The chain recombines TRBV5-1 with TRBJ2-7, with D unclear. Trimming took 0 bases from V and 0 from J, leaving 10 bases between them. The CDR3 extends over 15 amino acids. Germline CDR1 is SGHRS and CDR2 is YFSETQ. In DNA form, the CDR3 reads TGCGCCAGCAGCTTGGGAACCCCCTCCTCCTACGAGCAGTACTTC. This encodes CASSLGTPSSYEQYF.

The CDR3 protein is CASSPSGALSYEQYF. The CDR3 DNA sequence: TGTGCCAGTTCCCCTTCGGGGGCACTCTCCTACGAGCAGTACTTC. The rearrangement joins TRBV3-1 to TRBJ2-7, with D perhaps given as TRBD1 or TRBD2 (6 bases each). Germline V gene lookup returns CDR1 LGHDT and CDR2 YNNKEL (reference sequence). Deletions cut 9 bases from V and 0 bases from J, with 18 bases between. This CDR3 has 15 amino acids.

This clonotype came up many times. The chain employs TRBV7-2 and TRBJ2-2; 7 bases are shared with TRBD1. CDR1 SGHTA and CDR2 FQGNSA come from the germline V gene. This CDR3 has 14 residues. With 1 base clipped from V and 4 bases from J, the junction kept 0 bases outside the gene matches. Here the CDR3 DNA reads TGTGCCAGCAGCTTAGACAGGGGCACCGGGGAGCTGTTTTTT. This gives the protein CASSLDRGTGELFF.

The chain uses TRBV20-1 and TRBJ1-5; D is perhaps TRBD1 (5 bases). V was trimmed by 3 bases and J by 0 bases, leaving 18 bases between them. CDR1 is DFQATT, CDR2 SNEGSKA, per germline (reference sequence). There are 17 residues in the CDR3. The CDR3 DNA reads TGCAGTGCTAGTGAGAGGGAACAGGTCTATAGCAATCAGCCCCAGCATTTT. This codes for CSASEREQVYSNQPQHF.

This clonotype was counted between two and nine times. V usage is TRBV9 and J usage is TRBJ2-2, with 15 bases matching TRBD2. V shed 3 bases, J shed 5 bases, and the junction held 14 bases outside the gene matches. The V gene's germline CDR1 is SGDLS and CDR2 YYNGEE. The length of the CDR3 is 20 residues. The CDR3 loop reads CASSAASRTSGGGVTGELFF. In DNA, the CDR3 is TGTGCCAGCAGCGCCGCTAGCCGGACTAGCGGGGGGGGTGTGACCGGGGAGCTGTTTTTT.

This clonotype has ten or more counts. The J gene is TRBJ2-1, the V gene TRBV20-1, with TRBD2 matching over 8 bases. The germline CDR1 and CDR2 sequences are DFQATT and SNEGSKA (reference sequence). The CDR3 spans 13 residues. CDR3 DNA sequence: TGCAGCTGTCTAGCGGGCTCCTACAATGAGCAGTTCTTC. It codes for CSCLAGSYNEQFF.